The clone carrying this TCR beta chain was found many times. Patients having uncontrolled infection, another autoimmune disease, pregnancy or lactation were not included. Cells are PBMCs isolated from around 10 ml of fresh blood. This entry is derived from a study of T cells in Graves' hyperthyroidism and ophthalmopathy. The CDR3 regions of TCR beta were amplified from RNA transcripts. The study used the HTBI primer set for a first-round RT-PCR of the TCR CDR3. Each CDR3 protein is one row after TCRdb ran MiXCR on the multiplex PCR reads. The sample includes some 800,000 distinct CDR3 sequences, roughly 40% of them seen just once. CDR1 and CDR2 from the germline V gene are MGHRA and YSYEKL. V was shortened by 0 bases and J by 16 bases, with 10 bases between the two germline ends. This CDR3 spans 12 amino acids.

Sequenced material: blood. This receptor was identified in a man in his late teens or twenties with Graves' hyperthyroidism. The chain couples TRBV4-1 to TRBJ1-6; D gene unclear. CDR3 protein: CASSQEGALLHF. CDR3 bases: TGCGCCAGCAGCCAAGAAGGTGCACTACTCCACTTT.